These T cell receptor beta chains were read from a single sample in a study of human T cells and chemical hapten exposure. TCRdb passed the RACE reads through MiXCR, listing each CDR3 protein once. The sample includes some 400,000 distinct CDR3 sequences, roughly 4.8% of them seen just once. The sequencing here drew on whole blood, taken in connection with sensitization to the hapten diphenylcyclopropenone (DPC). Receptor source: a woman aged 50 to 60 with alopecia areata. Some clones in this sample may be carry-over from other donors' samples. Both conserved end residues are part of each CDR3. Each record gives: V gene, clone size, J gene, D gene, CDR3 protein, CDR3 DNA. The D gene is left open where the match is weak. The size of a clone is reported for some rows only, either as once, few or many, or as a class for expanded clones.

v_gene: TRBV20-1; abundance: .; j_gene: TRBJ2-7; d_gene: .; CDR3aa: CSAPFWQGRYEQYF; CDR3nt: TGCAGTGCTCCGTTTTGGCAGGGGAGATACGAGCAGTACTTC
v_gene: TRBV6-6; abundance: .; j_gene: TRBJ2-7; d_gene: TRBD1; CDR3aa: CASSYSIRTGWNLAEQYF; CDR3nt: TGTGCCAGCAGTTACTCTATACGGACAGGGTGGAATCTAGCCGAGCAGTACTTC
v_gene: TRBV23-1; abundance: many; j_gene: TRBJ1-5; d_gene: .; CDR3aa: CASSQSRGYQPQHF; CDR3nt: TGCGCCAGCAGTCAATCGAGGGGCTATCAGCCCCAGCATTTT
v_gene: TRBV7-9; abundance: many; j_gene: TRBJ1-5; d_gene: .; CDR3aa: CASSLVVGHQPQHF; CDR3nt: TGTGCCAGCAGCTTAGTGGTAGGGCATCAGCCCCAGCATTTT
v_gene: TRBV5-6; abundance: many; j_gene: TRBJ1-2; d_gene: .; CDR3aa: CASSLGHAANYGYTF; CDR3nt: TGTGCCAGCAGCTTGGGGCACGCCGCTAACTATGGCTACACCTTC
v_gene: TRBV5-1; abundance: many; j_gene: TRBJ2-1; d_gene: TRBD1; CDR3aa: CASSLEQGFYEQFF; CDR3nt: TGCGCCAGCAGCTTGGAACAGGGGTTTTATGAGCAGTTCTTC
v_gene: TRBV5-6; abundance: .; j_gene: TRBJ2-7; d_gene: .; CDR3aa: CASSSVARSSYEQYF; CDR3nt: TGTGCCAGCAGTTCCGTAGCGAGGAGCTCCTACGAGCAGTACTTC
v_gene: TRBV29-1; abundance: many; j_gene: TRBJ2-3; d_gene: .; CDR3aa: CSASQHTDTQYF; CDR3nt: TGCAGCGCTTCCCAGCACACAGATACGCAGTATTTT
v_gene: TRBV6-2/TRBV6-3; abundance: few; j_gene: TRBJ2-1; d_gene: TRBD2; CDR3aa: CASEVAGGEQFF; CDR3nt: TGTGCCAGCGAGGTAGCGGGAGGTGAGCAGTTCTTC
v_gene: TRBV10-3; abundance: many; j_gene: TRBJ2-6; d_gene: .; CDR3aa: CATRVGPGANVLTF; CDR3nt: TGTGCCACCAGAGTGGGGCCCGGGGCCAACGTCCTGACTTTC
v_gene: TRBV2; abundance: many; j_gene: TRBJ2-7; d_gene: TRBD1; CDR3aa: CATSPGQGAEQYF; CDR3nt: TGTGCCACTTCACCGGGACAGGGTGCAGAGCAGTACTTC
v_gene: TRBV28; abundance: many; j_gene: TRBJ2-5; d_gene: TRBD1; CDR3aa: CASSSLTGVETQYF; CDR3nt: TGTGCCAGCAGTTCCCTCACAGGGGTGGAGACCCAGTACTTC
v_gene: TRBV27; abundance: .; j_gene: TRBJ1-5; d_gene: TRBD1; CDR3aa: CAAGGRQPQHF; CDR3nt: TGTGCCGCAGGGGGGCGTCAGCCCCAGCATTTT
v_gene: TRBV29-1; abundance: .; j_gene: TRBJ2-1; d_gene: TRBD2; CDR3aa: CSVDSGEGSYNEQFF; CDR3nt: TGCAGCGTTGATTCGGGGGAGGGTTCCTACAATGAGCAGTTCTTC
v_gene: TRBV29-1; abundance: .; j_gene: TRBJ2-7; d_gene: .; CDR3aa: CSGTVTPSYEQYF; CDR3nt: TGCAGCGGGACTGTAACCCCCTCCTACGAGCAGTACTTC
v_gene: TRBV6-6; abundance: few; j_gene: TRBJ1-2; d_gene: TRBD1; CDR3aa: CASTTTGQGGYGYTF; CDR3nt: TGTGCCAGCACCACCACGGGACAGGGGGGGTATGGCTACACCTTC
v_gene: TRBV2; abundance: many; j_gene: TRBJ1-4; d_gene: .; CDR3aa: CASSEAGGTTNEKLFF; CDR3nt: TGTGCCAGCAGTGAAGCAGGCGGAACCACTAATGAAAAACTGTTTTTT
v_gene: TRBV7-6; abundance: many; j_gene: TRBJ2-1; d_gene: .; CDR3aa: CASSLTGAYNEQFF; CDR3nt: TGTGCCAGCAGCTTAACCGGAGCCTACAATGAGCAGTTCTTC
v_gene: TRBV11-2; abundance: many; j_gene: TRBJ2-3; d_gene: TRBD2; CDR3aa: CASSLGASGRGDTQYF; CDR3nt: TGTGCCAGCAGCTTAGGGGCTAGCGGGAGGGGAGATACGCAGTATTTT
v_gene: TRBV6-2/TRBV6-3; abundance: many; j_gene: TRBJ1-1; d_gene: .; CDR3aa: CASSYRVPEAFF; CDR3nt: TGTGCCAGCAGTTACCGGGTTCCTGAAGCTTTCTTT
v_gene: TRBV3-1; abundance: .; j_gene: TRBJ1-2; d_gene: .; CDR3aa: CASSPLAGNYGYTF; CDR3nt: TGTGCCAGCAGCCCCCTTGCAGGGAACTATGGCTACACCTTC
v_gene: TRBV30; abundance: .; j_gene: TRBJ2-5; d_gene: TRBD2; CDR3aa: CAWSVTSGGGETQYF; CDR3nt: TGTGCCTGGAGTGTCACTAGCGGGGGTGGGGAGACCCAGTACTTC
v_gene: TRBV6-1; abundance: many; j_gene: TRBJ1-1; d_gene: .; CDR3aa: CASSALDKNTEAFF; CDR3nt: TGTGCCAGCAGTGCCTTGGACAAGAACACTGAAGCTTTCTTT
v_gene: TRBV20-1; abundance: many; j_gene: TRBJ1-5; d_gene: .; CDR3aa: CSAKTVSNQPQHF; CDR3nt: TGCAGTGCTAAGACGGTTAGCAATCAGCCCCAGCATTTT
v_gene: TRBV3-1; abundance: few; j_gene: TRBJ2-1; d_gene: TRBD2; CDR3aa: CASSSSGTSRYNEQFF; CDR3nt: TGTGCCAGCAGCTCGTCCGGGACTAGCCGATACAATGAGCAGTTCTTC
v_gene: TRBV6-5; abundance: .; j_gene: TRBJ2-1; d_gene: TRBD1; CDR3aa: CASRDRDRDGNEQFF; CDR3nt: TGTGCCAGCAGGGACCGGGACAGGGATGGGAATGAGCAGTTCTTC
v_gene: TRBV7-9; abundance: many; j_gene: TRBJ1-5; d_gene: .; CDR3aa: CASSSYSAGNQPQHF; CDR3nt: TGTGCCAGCAGCTCCTACAGCGCGGGCAATCAGCCCCAGCATTTT
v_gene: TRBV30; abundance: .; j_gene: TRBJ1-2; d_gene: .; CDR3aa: CAWSVGIQGGYGYTF; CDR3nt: TGTGCCTGGAGTGTGGGGATACAGGGAGGCTATGGCTACACCTTC
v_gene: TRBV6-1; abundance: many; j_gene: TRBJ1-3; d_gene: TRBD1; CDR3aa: CASASPLGQGDPGGNTIYF; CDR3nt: TGTGCCAGCGCTTCTCCGCTGGGACAGGGGGACCCAGGCGGAAACACCATATATTTT
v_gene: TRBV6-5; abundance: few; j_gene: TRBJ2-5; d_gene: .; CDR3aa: CASSYDGIQETQYF; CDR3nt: TGTGCCAGCAGTTACGATGGGATACAAGAGACCCAGTACTTC
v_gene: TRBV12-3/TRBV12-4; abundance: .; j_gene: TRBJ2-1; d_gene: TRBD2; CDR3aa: CASRGLVTNEQFF; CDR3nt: TGTGCCAGCAGGGGACTAGTAACTAATGAGCAGTTCTTC
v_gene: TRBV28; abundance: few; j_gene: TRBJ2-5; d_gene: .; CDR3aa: CASRPGEETQYF; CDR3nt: TGTGCCAGCAGGCCAGGGGAGGAGACCCAGTACTTC
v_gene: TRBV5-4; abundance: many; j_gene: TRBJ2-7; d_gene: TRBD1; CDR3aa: CASSSPGQGSSYEQYF; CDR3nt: TGTGCCAGCAGCTCGCCGGGACAGGGAAGCTCCTACGAGCAGTACTTC
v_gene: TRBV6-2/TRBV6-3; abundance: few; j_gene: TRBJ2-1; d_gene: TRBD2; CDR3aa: CASTISGTYNEQFF; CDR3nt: TGTGCCAGCACCATTAGCGGGACCTACAATGAGCAGTTCTTC
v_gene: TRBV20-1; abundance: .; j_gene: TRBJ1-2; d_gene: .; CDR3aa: CSARDADGYGYTF; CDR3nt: TGCAGTGCTAGAGATGCTGACGGGTATGGCTACACCTTC
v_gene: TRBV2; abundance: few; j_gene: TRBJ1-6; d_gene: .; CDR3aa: CASRNETNYNSPLHF; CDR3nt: TGTGCCAGCAGGAACGAGACAAACTATAATTCACCCCTCCACTTT
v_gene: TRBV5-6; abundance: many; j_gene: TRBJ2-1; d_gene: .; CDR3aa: CASTPTGLLAGEQFF; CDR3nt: TGTGCCAGCACCCCCACAGGGTTGCTAGCTGGTGAGCAGTTCTTC
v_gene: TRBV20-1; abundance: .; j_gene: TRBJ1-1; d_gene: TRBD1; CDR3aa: CSAENPPGTAEAFF; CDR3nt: TGCAGTGCTGAAAACCCCCCCGGGACAGCGGAAGCTTTCTTT
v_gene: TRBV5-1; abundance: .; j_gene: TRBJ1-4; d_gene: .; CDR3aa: CASSSPGGGNNEKLFF; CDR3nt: TGCGCCAGCAGCTCGCCCGGCGGAGGTAATAATGAAAAACTGTTTTTT
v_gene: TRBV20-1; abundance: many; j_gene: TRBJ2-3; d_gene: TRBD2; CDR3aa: CSAREGLAEADTQYF; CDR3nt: TGCAGTGCTAGAGAGGGGCTAGCGGAAGCAGATACGCAGTATTTT
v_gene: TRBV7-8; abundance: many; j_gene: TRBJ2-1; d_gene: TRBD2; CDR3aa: CASSLAGGGNNNEQFF; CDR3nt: TGTGCCAGCAGCTTAGCCGGGGGGGGAAATAACAATGAGCAGTTCTTC
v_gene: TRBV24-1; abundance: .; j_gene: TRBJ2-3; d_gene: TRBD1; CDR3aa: CATSELTGGAADTQYF; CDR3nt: TGTGCCACCAGTGAACTTACAGGGGGCGCGGCAGATACGCAGTATTTT
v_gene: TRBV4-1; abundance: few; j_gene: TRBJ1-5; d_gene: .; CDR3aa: CASSQDHVGNQPQHF; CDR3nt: TGCGCCAGCAGCCAAGATCATGTAGGGAATCAGCCCCAGCATTTT
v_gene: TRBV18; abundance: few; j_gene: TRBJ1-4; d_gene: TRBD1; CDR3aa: CASSPPTGLTEKLFF; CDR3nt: TGTGCCAGCTCACCCCCGACAGGGTTGACTGAAAAACTGTTTTTT
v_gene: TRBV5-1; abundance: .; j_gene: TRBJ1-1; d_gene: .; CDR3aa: CASSLVMATEAFF; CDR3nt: TGCGCCAGCAGCTTGGTGATGGCCACTGAAGCTTTCTTT
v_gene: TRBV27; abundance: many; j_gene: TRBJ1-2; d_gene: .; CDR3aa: CASSQTGYGYTF; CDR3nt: TGTGCCAGTTCTCAGACCGGATATGGCTACACCTTC
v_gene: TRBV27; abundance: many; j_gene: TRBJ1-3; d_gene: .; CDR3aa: CASSSSKLDTIYF; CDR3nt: TGTGCCAGCTCTTCCTCTAAACTAGACACCATATATTTT
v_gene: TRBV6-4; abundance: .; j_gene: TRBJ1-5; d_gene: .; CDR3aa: CASAHSSNQPQHF; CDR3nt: TGTGCCAGCGCACACTCAAGCAATCAGCCCCAGCATTTT
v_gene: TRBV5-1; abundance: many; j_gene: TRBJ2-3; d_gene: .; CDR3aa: CASSWGISEPSTDTQYF; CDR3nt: TGCGCCAGCAGCTGGGGCATAAGCGAGCCTAGCACAGATACGCAGTATTTT
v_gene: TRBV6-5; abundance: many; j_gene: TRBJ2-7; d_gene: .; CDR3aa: CASSYSSPRYEQYF; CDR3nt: TGTGCCAGCAGTTACTCATCTCCACGCTACGAGCAGTACTTC
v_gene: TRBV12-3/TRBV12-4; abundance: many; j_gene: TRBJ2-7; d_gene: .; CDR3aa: CASSSFGEQYF; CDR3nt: TGTGCCAGCAGTTCCTTCGGGGAGCAGTACTTC